This T cell receptor beta chain was retrieved from a study of blood T cells in healthy people across ages. Whole-study results and caveats: Among long-lived donors, naive CD4+ cells were more numerous and diversity higher than in aged donors.

Worth noting for this clonotype: Its antigen is currently unknown.

Combining a sample-barcoded 5' primer with a J-beta primer mix, a second PCR ran for about 6 to 11 cycles. Each CDR3 protein is one row after TCRdb ran MiXCR on the 5' RACE reads. The sample shows roughly 1.5 million distinct CDR3 sequences, 35% to 45% of them seen only once. CDR1 and CDR2 (germline): SGHDN, FVKESK. The CDR3 length is 15 residues. V was trimmed by 1 base and J by 8 bases, leaving 12 bases between them. This TCR came from a woman aged 18-29 years in good health. The V gene is TRBV14, the J gene TRBJ1-6; tentatively, D is TRBD1 (6 bases). What was sequenced was blood. DNA of the CDR3: TGTGCCAGCAGCCAAGTAACAGGGCTGTATTCACCCCTCCACTTT. Translated: CASSQVTGLYSPLHF.